This T cell receptor (beta chain) was recorded in a study of molecular identifiers for immune sequencing clone quantification. CDR1 is MNHEY and CDR2 is SVGEGT in the germline V gene. Trimming stripped 5 bases from V and 7 bases from J, with 24 bases between. The CDR3 is made up of 17 amino acids. In this sample, this clonotype turned up a few times. A much larger clone is a single base away; this may be a read error. TCRdb redid the calling of the PCR reads with MiXCR, one entry per CDR3 protein. The sample holds some 91,000 distinct CDR3 sequences, roughly 24% seen once. This sequence was found in a human donor in good health. Some libraries in this study had Jurkat cell RNA spiked in. Material for sequencing was naive CD8+ T cells from blood, with Jurkat cell RNA spiked in. This sample's subset: FACS-sorted CD8+CD4-CCR7+CD45RA+ naive T cells. This chain joins TRBV6-2 or TRBV6-3 and TRBJ1-5; D may be TRBD1 (6 bases). This CDR3 is CASSHWRGPRTTQPQHF. The CDR3 region has the DNA TGTGCCAGCAGTCATTGGCGGGGGCCCAGGACTACGCAGCCCCAGCATTTT.